A selection of T cell receptor beta chains follows, all from one sample in a study of Ad26.COV2.S vaccination and SARS-CoV-2 variants. Generated by immunoSEQ multiplex PCR, the TCRdb table keeps only in-frame clones and is missing some. Of around 450,000 clones in the sample, roughly 87% were seen once. The input for sequencing was peripheral blood, taken in a trial of Ad26.COV2.S vaccine versus placebo. These receptors came from a person between 18 and 65 years old who received the Ad26.COV2.S COVID-19 vaccine or a placebo. CDR3s include the opening cysteine and the closing phenylalanine or tryptophan. D genes are given only for firm matches. Where a row states a size, it is once, few, many or the class of an expanded clone; other rows omit it.

abundance	j_gene	v_gene	d_gene	CDR3nt	CDR3aa
-	TRBJ1-2	TRBV11-3	-	TGTGCCAGCAGCTTTAGGGGATCAGGCTATGGCTACACCTTC	CASSFRGSGYGYTF
-	TRBJ2-5	TRBV5-1	TRBD2	TGCGCCAGCAGCGAAGGACTAGCGGGAGGGGAGACCCAGTACTTC	CASSEGLAGGETQYF
-	TRBJ2-2	TRBV5-1	-	TGCGCCAGCAGCTCCTCAGGGTCCGGGGAGCTGTTTTTT	CASSSSGSGELFF
once	TRBJ2-3	TRBV7-2	-	TGTGCCAGCAGCTTAGAGAGCACAGATACGCAGTATTTT	CASSLESTDTQYF
-	TRBJ2-1	TRBV6-1	TRBD2	TGTGCCAGCAGTGAAGGCACTAGCGGTTACAATGAGCAGTTCTTC	CASSEGTSGYNEQFF
-	TRBJ1-5	TRBV4-1	TRBD1	TGCGCCAGCAGCCATGGACAGGGGGATCAGCCCCAGCATTTT	CASSHGQGDQPQHF
-	TRBJ2-3	TRBV28	TRBD2	TGTGCCAGCAGTTTATGGGACCCCGGGACTAGCGGGAGGGACACAGATACGCAGTATTTT	CASSLWDPGTSGRDTDTQYF
-	TRBJ2-1	TRBV6-5	TRBD1	TGTGCCAGCAGCGAGTGGGGGACAGGTTACAATGAGCAGTTCTTC	CASSEWGTGYNEQFF
-	TRBJ2-3	TRBV5-8	TRBD1	TGTGCCAGCAACCGGGACAGGATAATGGATGCGCAGTATTTT	CASNRDRIMDAQYF
-	TRBJ2-1	TRBV6-2/TRBV6-3	-	TGTGCCAGCAGCTACTCTAGTACGTCCTACAATGAGCAGTTCTTC	CASSYSSTSYNEQFF
few	TRBJ1-6	TRBV7-9	-	TGTGCCAGCTCCCCCACCGGGTCGTATAATTCACCCCTCCACTTT	CASSPTGSYNSPLHF
-	TRBJ2-1	TRBV4-3	TRBD1	TGCGCCAGCAGCCAAAGCGGTTGGACAGGGGATTACAATGAGCAGTTCTTC	CASSQSGWTGDYNEQFF
-	TRBJ2-2	TRBV7-3	-	TGTGCCAGCAGCTCGCCAACCGGGGAGCTGTTTTTT	CASSSPTGELFF
-	TRBJ1-2	TRBV12-3/TRBV12-4	-	TGTGCCAGCAGTTTATACCGGGGCGGTGGCTACACCTTC	CASSLYRGGGYTF
-	TRBJ1-5	TRBV18	-	TGTGCCAGCTCGCCTGACGATCAGCCCCAGCATTTT	CASSPDDQPQHF
-	TRBJ2-3	TRBV4-3	-	TGCGCCAGCAGCCAAAAGTTCGTGTCAGATACGCAGTATTTT	CASSQKFVSDTQYF
-	TRBJ2-7	TRBV10-3	-	TGTGCCATCAGTGACAAAACAAGGACAGCCACTCCCTACGAGCAGTACTTC	CAISDKTRTATPYEQYF
-	TRBJ1-2	TRBV7-8	-	TGTGCCAGCAGCCCGTCCCATGGAAACTATGGCTACACCTTC	CASSPSHGNYGYTF
-	TRBJ2-3	TRBV7-3	-	TGTGCCAGCGGTACGGACAGCACAGATACGCAGTATTTT	CASGTDSTDTQYF
-	TRBJ1-1	TRBV6-6	-	TGTGCCAGCAGTTACTCTGGGGGGAACACTGAAGCTTTCTTT	CASSYSGGNTEAFF
-	TRBJ1-5	TRBV7-2	-	TGTGCCAGCAGCTTAGTGGGGGATCAGCCCCAGCATTTT	CASSLVGDQPQHF
-	TRBJ1-6	TRBV7-2	-	TGTGCCAGCAGCTTATTTCAGGGCCTAAATTCACCCCTCCACTTT	CASSLFQGLNSPLHF
-	TRBJ2-1	TRBV6-6	TRBD2	TGTGCCAGCAGTCATAGCGGGGATCTACAAGGTGAGCAGTTCTTC	CASSHSGDLQGEQFF
-	TRBJ1-2	TRBV28	TRBD1	TGTGCCAGCAGTTCCACCGGGACAGCCGAAGGCTACACCTTC	CASSSTGTAEGYTF
-	TRBJ2-5	TRBV28	-	TGTGCCAGCAGTTTAGTAGGAAGGTTGGAGACCCAGTACTTC	CASSLVGRLETQYF
-	TRBJ1-6	TRBV4-1	TRBD1	TGCGCCAGCAGCCAACCCAGGGGGACAGGTAGTTCACCCCTCCACTTT	CASSQPRGTGSSPLHF
-	TRBJ2-1	TRBV5-5	-	TGTGCCAGCAGCCGAGATATTAACAGCTACAATGAGCAGTTCTTC	CASSRDINSYNEQFF
few	TRBJ2-1	TRBV19	TRBD1	TGTGCCAGTAGTCCCGGGACAGCCTACAATGAGCAGTTCTTC	CASSPGTAYNEQFF
-	TRBJ1-2	TRBV6-5	-	TGTGCCAGCAGTTCAGGATTTTTCCAGGTTGGCGATGGCTACACCTTC	CASSSGFFQVGDGYTF
-	TRBJ2-4	TRBV6-6	TRBD1	TGTGCCAGCAGTCTCACCCAAAGAGGGACAGGAAGGGTGGGAGCCAAAAACATTCAGTACTTC	CASSLTQRGTGRVGAKNIQYF
few	TRBJ2-1	TRBV7-3	-	TGTGCCAGCAGCTACGGAGTCGGGACGCGCAATGAGCAGTTCTTC	CASSYGVGTRNEQFF
-	TRBJ1-5	TRBV19	-	TGTGCCAGCGGGGGGGGTAGGGTTAACAATCAGCCCCAGCATTTT	CASGGGRVNNQPQHF
-	TRBJ1-2	TRBV7-2	TRBD1	TGTGCCAGCAGCCCCCGGACAGGAGATGGCTACACCTTC	CASSPRTGDGYTF
-	TRBJ1-2	TRBV9	TRBD1	TGTGCCAGCAGCGTAGGGGACAGCTATGGCTACACCTTC	CASSVGDSYGYTF
-	TRBJ2-3	TRBV11-2	TRBD2	TGTGCCAGCAGCCTACGACTGGGAGCGGGGGGAACTAGCACAGATACGCAGTATTTT	CASSLRLGAGGTSTDTQYF
-	TRBJ1-2	TRBV9	TRBD1	TGTGCCAGCAGCTTACGGACAGGGTATGGCTACACCTTC	CASSLRTGYGYTF
-	TRBJ1-2	TRBV18	TRBD1	TGTGCCAGCTCACCACGACAGGGCACTACCTATGGCTACACCTTC	CASSPRQGTTYGYTF
-	TRBJ1-2	TRBV18	-	TGTGCCAGCTCACTCCACCGCGGGGGCAGGAATGGCTACACCTTC	CASSLHRGGRNGYTF
-	TRBJ2-1	TRBV19	TRBD1	TGTGCCAGTAGTCCTTGGACAGGGGCCTACAATGAGCAGTTCTTC	CASSPWTGAYNEQFF
once	TRBJ2-4	TRBV30	-	TGTGCCTGGAGTCTGGACTTCCGAAACATTCAGTACTTC	CAWSLDFRNIQYF
-	TRBJ1-6	TRBV19	TRBD1	TGTGCCAGTAGAGACGGGACAGTATATAATTCACCCCTCCACTTT	CASRDGTVYNSPLHF
-	TRBJ1-1	TRBV6-5	-	TGTGCCAGCAGAGCGAACCTGAACACTGAAGCTTTCTTT	CASRANLNTEAFF
few	TRBJ2-7	TRBV11-2	TRBD1	TGTGCCAGCAGCTCAACCGGGACAGGGATGCGCTACGAGCAGTACTTC	CASSSTGTGMRYEQYF
-	TRBJ1-1	TRBV9	-	TGTGCCAGCAGCGTTTTTCACGGAGAGTTCGGGGCGAACACTGAAGCTTTCTTT	CASSVFHGEFGANTEAFF
once	TRBJ2-1	TRBV24-1	-	TGTGCCACCAGATCAGGGGTTGCCTACAATGAGCAGTTCTTC	CATRSGVAYNEQFF
-	TRBJ1-4	TRBV7-6	-	TGTGCCAGCAGCTCCAGGGCCAGGGAGGTGGGGGCTGAAAAACTGTTTTTT	CASSSRAREVGAEKLFF
-	TRBJ1-4	TRBV19	TRBD1	TGTGCCAGTAGGACACTACAGGGGGATAATGAAAAACTGTTTTTT	CASRTLQGDNEKLFF
once	TRBJ1-2	TRBV18	-	TGTGCCAGCTCACCAGGCGCGCGGGTGGATGGCTACACCTTC	CASSPGARVDGYTF
once	TRBJ1-5	TRBV3-1/TRBV3-2	-	TGTGCCAGCAGCCAATCAGGGAATCAGCCCCAGCATTTT	CASSQSGNQPQHF
once	TRBJ2-7	TRBV15	-	TGTGCCACCAGCAGAGGCCCGGGGAGTACCTACGAGCAGTACTTC	CATSRGPGSTYEQYF
-	TRBJ2-5	TRBV3-1/TRBV3-2	-	TGTGCCAGCAGCCCGCCCAGGAAAGAGACCCAGTACTTC	CASSPPRKETQYF
once	TRBJ2-3	TRBV29-1	TRBD1	TGCAGCGCGGACAGGGTTGGGGATACGCAGTATTTT	CSADRVGDTQYF
-	TRBJ2-2	TRBV6-5	-	TGTGCCACCGGAGCGGGCCTGAACACCGGGGAGCTGTTTTTT	CATGAGLNTGELFF
-	TRBJ2-7	TRBV19	-	TGTGCCAGTAAGGCGGGGGCCGTCTCCTACGAGCAGTACTTC	CASKAGAVSYEQYF
once	TRBJ1-1	TRBV5-6	-	TGTGCCAGCAGCTTGGTTAATGCGGACACTGAAGCTTTCTTT	CASSLVNADTEAFF
-	TRBJ1-5	TRBV6-5	TRBD1	TGTGCCAGCAGGATCGGACAGGGACGGCATCAGCCCCAGCATTTT	CASRIGQGRHQPQHF
once	TRBJ1-1	TRBV29-1	TRBD1	TGCAGCGGGGGCCCTGGACAGGCGAACACTGAAGCTTTCTTT	CSGGPGQANTEAFF